The clone carrying this TCR beta chain was counted many times. Antigen specificity is unknown. A lack of ophthalmopathy progression within 18 months defined stable Graves' hyperthyroidism. Recently diagnosed hyperthyroidism of less than 2 months' duration affected patients aged 18 to 65. The diagnostic basis comprised clinical symptoms, serum thyroxine and TRAb, thyroid ultrasound and orbital computed tomography. RNA transcripts were the template for amplifying TCR beta CDR3 regions. The TCR CDR3 first-round RT-PCR relied on the HTBI primer set. TCRdb reprocessed the multiplex PCR reads via MiXCR and lists one record per CDR3 protein. The table shows 300,000 to 450,000 distinct CDR3 sequences, with around 25% occurring only once. Germline V gene lookup returns CDR1 MNHEY and CDR2 SMNVEV (reference sequence). This CDR3 is built from 14 residues. V was trimmed by 3 bases and J by 0 bases, leaving 8 bases between them.

This sample is drawn from a study of T cells in Graves' hyperthyroidism and ophthalmopathy. Findings and limits, study-wide: Blood also carried most thyroid clonotypes expanded above 0.001.

The clonotype originates from a man aged 50-60 years with Graves' hyperthyroidism. The V call is TRBV27, the J call TRBJ1-1; D is undetermined. The sample taken for sequencing was blood. The CDR3 DNA sequence: TGTGCCAGCAGTTTCCCCCGGTTGAACACTGAAGCTTTCTTT. The encoded protein is CASSFPRLNTEAFF.